This is a list of T cell receptor beta chains from one sample in a study of low-dose radiotherapy and immunotherapy resistance in tumors. TCRdb redid the calling of the reads with MiXCR, one entry per CDR3 protein. The data show around 80,000 distinct CDR3 sequences, about a sixth seen once. Sample: PBMCs, taken after low-dose radiotherapy plus immunotherapy. These receptors all come from a male donor with prostate cancer. The CDR3 runs from the conserved cysteine through the conserved F or W. The D gene is left open where the match is weak. Size values are once, few and many counts, or a class for expanded clones, and some rows have none.

j_call,v_call,d_call,clone_size,cdr3_aa,cdr3_nt
TRBJ2-7,TRBV11-2,.,many,CASSLKTPSVLSYEQYF,TGTGCCAGCAGCTTAAAAACCCCTTCCGTTCTGTCCTACGAGCAGTACTTC
TRBJ2-7,TRBV5-1,TRBD1,many,CASRGGQGEASYEQYF,TGCGCCAGCAGAGGAGGACAGGGGGAAGCATCCTACGAGCAGTACTTC
TRBJ2-5,TRBV5-4,TRBD1,many,CASSLGPGQKETQYF,TGTGCCAGCAGCCTAGGACCGGGACAGAAAGAGACCCAGTACTTC
TRBJ1-2,TRBV3-1,.,many,CASSPRTGFYDYGYTF,TGTGCCAGCAGCCCCAGAACAGGGTTTTACGACTATGGCTACACCTTC
TRBJ2-7,TRBV28,.,.,CASRNTGPGIYEQYF,TGTGCCAGCAGGAACACCGGCCCGGGCATCTACGAGCAGTACTTC
TRBJ2-5,TRBV30,TRBD1,many,CAWAGGVETQYF,TGTGCCTGGGCAGGGGGAGTAGAGACCCAGTACTTC
TRBJ2-1,TRBV9,.,many,CASSLDSGMAYNEQFF,TGTGCCAGCAGCTTAGACAGTGGTATGGCCTACAATGAGCAGTTCTTC
TRBJ2-4,TRBV30,.,many,CAWMGVAKNIQYF,TGTGCCTGGATGGGAGTAGCCAAAAACATTCAGTACTTC
TRBJ2-6,TRBV6-1,.,many,CASLADSGANVLTF,TGTGCCAGCCTGGCGGATTCTGGGGCCAACGTCCTGACTTTC
TRBJ2-7,TRBV20-1,TRBD1,many,CSAPGTGGGLAGSTYEQYF,TGCAGTGCCCCGGGGACAGGGGGCGGGCTAGCGGGATCCACCTACGAGCAGTACTTC
TRBJ2-7,TRBV28,.,many,CASSAYDYEQYF,TGTGCCAGCAGCGCCTACGACTACGAGCAGTACTTC
TRBJ2-7,TRBV6-2/TRBV6-3,TRBD2,.,CASSVLPGLAGTYEQYF,TGTGCCAGCAGCGTCCTTCCGGGACTAGCGGGGACTTACGAGCAGTACTTC
TRBJ2-3,TRBV6-2/TRBV6-3,TRBD1,many,CASKRSGGATDTQYF,TGTGCCAGTAAACGTTCAGGGGGCGCGACAGATACGCAGTATTTT
TRBJ2-2,TRBV27,.,many,CAAKDVTGELFF,TGTGCAGCTAAAGATGTGACCGGGGAGCTGTTTTTT
TRBJ2-5,TRBV24-1,.,.,CATEPQGQETQYF,TGTGCCACCGAACCCCAGGGCCAAGAGACCCAGTACTTC
TRBJ2-1,TRBV7-2,.,many,CASSLSPRGPLIRNEQFF,TGTGCCAGCAGCTTATCGCCCCGGGGCCCCCTCATCAGGAATGAGCAGTTCTTC
TRBJ2-5,TRBV7-2,.,many,CASSYNRQETQYF,TGTGCCAGCAGCTACAATCGCCAAGAGACCCAGTACTTC
TRBJ2-5,TRBV5-1,TRBD2,many,CASSQGLAGQETQYF,TGTGCCAGCAGCCAGGGACTAGCGGGACAAGAGACCCAGTACTTC
TRBJ2-3,TRBV3-1,.,many,CASSPQTADTQYF,TGTGCCAGCAGCCCCCAGACGGCAGATACGCAGTATTTT
TRBJ2-7,TRBV18,.,many,CASSRQQQAYEQYF,TGTGCCAGCTCGCGACAACAACAAGCTTACGAGCAGTACTTC
TRBJ2-7,TRBV6-2/TRBV6-3,.,many,CASSYSSRSYEQYF,TGTGCCAGCAGTTACTCGTCCCGGTCGTATGAGCAGTACTTC
TRBJ2-1,TRBV24-1,.,many,CATRGDYNEQFF,TGTGCCACTAGGGGGGATTACAATGAGCAGTTCTTC
TRBJ1-2,TRBV30,TRBD1,many,CACETGENYGYTF,TGTGCCTGTGAGACAGGGGAAAACTATGGCTACACCTTC
TRBJ2-7,TRBV20-1,.,many,CSAHPREMREQYF,TGCAGTGCTCACCCCAGGGAGATGCGCGAGCAGTACTTC
TRBJ2-5,TRBV10-3,TRBD1,few,CAISRGQGETQYF,TGTGCCATCAGTCGGGGACAGGGCGAGACCCAGTACTTC
TRBJ2-7,TRBV28,TRBD2,.,CASSLLAGVSYEQYF,TGTGCCAGCAGTTTACTAGCGGGAGTATCCTACGAGCAGTACTTC
TRBJ1-5,TRBV12-3/TRBV12-4,.,many,CASSLDQPQHF,TGTGCCAGCAGTTTAGATCAGCCCCAGCATTTT
TRBJ2-2,TRBV4-2,.,.,CASSPLAGLTEELFF,TGTGCCAGCAGCCCATTGGCTGGACTCACCGAGGAGCTGTTTTTT
TRBJ1-5,TRBV30,TRBD1,.,CAWGQGNQPQHF,TGTGCCTGGGGACAGGGTAATCAGCCCCAGCATTTT
TRBJ1-4,TRBV20-1,.,.,CSAGDPGFNEKLFF,TGCAGTGCGGGGGACCCGGGCTTTAATGAAAAACTGTTTTTT
TRBJ2-7,TRBV28,TRBD2,many,CASTKGGLAGNYEQYF,TGTGCCAGCACCAAAGGGGGGCTAGCGGGGAACTACGAGCAGTACTTC
TRBJ1-6,TRBV7-3,.,.,CASSSPRRDNSPLHF,TGTGCCAGCAGCTCCCCGAGGAGGGATAATTCACCCCTCCACTTT
TRBJ2-2,TRBV29-1,TRBD2,many,CSAPGGAGTGELFF,TGCAGCGCCCCGGGGGGGGCAGGGACCGGGGAGCTGTTTTTT
TRBJ2-3,TRBV7-2,.,many,CASSPPGGLGTDTQYF,TGTGCCAGCAGCCCCCCCGGGGGGCTTGGAACAGATACGCAGTATTTT
TRBJ2-7,TRBV28,TRBD2,many,CASRKREDTYEQYF,TGTGCCAGCAGAAAGCGGGAGGATACCTACGAGCAGTACTTC
TRBJ1-1,TRBV2,.,many,CASSEVKGSSIEAFF,TGTGCCAGCAGTGAAGTCAAGGGGTCCTCTATTGAAGCTTTCTTT
TRBJ1-2,TRBV19,TRBD1,many,CASSIRDSYGYTF,TGTGCCAGTAGTATACGGGACAGCTATGGCTACACCTTC
TRBJ1-2,TRBV3-1,.,many,CASSQDAGHYGYTF,TGTGCCAGCAGCCAAGATGCCGGGCACTATGGCTACACCTTC
TRBJ2-1,TRBV4-3,.,many,CASSPGSSSYNEQFF,TGCGCCAGCAGCCCCGGGTCTAGCTCTTACAATGAGCAGTTCTTC
TRBJ2-7,TRBV6-6,.,.,CASSYLGAPSNEQYF,TGTGCCAGCAGTTACTTGGGTGCCCCATCAAACGAGCAGTACTTC
TRBJ2-7,TRBV12-3/TRBV12-4,.,many,CASSFDRLQYF,TGTGCCAGCAGTTTCGACAGGCTGCAGTACTTC
TRBJ1-5,TRBV30,.,many,CAWSATAHPQHF,TGTGCCTGGAGTGCGACAGCCCACCCCCAGCATTTT
TRBJ2-5,TRBV28,TRBD1,few,CASRWDIGQGEETQYF,TGTGCCAGCAGGTGGGATATAGGACAGGGTGAAGAGACCCAGTACTTC
TRBJ1-5,TRBV27,TRBD1,many,CASSLFQGAKGQPQHF,TGTGCCAGCAGTTTATTTCAGGGGGCAAAAGGGCAGCCCCAGCATTTT
TRBJ2-7,TRBV28,TRBD2,many,CASRRTSGRNYEQYF,TGTGCCAGCAGGCGGACTAGCGGGAGAAACTACGAGCAGTACTTC
TRBJ2-1,TRBV29-1,.,many,CSAGDGNNEQFF,TGCAGCGCTGGGGACGGCAACAATGAGCAGTTCTTC
TRBJ1-5,TRBV10-3,TRBD1,many,CATMAPGQGYRQPQHF,TGTGCCACCATGGCCCCCGGACAGGGCTATAGGCAGCCCCAGCATTTT
TRBJ1-5,TRBV30,.,.,CAWSVPPTEAQHF,TGTGCCTGGAGTGTTCCCCCCACCGAAGCCCAGCATTTT
TRBJ2-5,TRBV12-3/TRBV12-4,.,many,CASRGTGETQYF,TGTGCCAGCAGAGGTACCGGGGAGACCCAGTACTTC
TRBJ2-1,TRBV6-6,.,many,CASSWRASEQFF,TGTGCCAGCAGTTGGAGGGCAAGTGAGCAGTTCTTC
TRBJ2-2,TRBV12-5,.,many,CASGLMVANTGELFF,TGTGCTAGTGGTTTGATGGTCGCGAACACCGGGGAGCTGTTTTTT
TRBJ2-7,TRBV20-1,TRBD2,many,CSAASGISSSYEQYF,TGCAGTGCTGCTAGCGGGATAAGTAGCTCCTACGAGCAGTACTTC
TRBJ2-1,TRBV18,TRBD2,many,CASSPGLALGEQFF,TGTGCCAGCTCACCCGGACTAGCCCTAGGCGAGCAGTTCTTC